This section outlines one T cell receptor beta chain sequence together with its context. How the authors handled the data: Estimation of nucleated cell counts was performed using reference gene primer amplification. The data were produced by immunoSEQ multiplex PCR, yet TCRdb's version contains in-frame clones alone and is incomplete. V, J and clone size were drawn from that table, and D and trimming were deduced from the DNA. Of some 220,000 clones detected, around four fifths appear once; the ten largest clones hold roughly 4%. The entry originates in a study of blood T cell repertoires in COVID-19. Study-wide background: Collection of acute and convalescent COVID-19 samples took place in the United States, Italy and Spain. The analysed material was cDNA or gDNA that came from T cells, B-cell-depleted T cells, or PBMCs.

The sample consisted of peripheral blood. The origin of this receptor is a man in his forties or fifties with acute or convalescent COVID-19.

The CDR3, as DNA: TGTGCCACCAGCAGAGACGGACAGCAGATACACAATGAGCAGTTCTTC. Amino acid sequence: CATSRDGQQIHNEQFF. The chain joins TRBV15 to TRBJ2-1; D is possibly TRBD1 (6 bases). The CDR3 runs 16 residues. V gave up 0 bases and J gave up 5 bases, with 14 bases separating them. The germline gives CDR1 LNHNV, CDR2 YYDKDF (reference sequence).